These 24 T cell receptor beta chains share one sample of origin, sequenced in a study of blood T cell repertoires in COVID-19. Clones were read by immunoSEQ multiplex PCR, and TCRdb kept only the in-frame ones, dropping some. The data contain 40,000 or so clones, over 80% of them singletons. The sequenced sample consisted of peripheral blood. These receptors came from a woman in her 30s in a cohort sampled during active COVID-19.

The chain has TRBV2 and TRBJ2-7; 12 bases are a match to TRBD2. In germline, CDR1 is SNHLY, CDR2 FYNNEI. This CDR3 contains 20 residues. J lost 0 bases, V lost 5 bases, and 17 bases had no gene match. CDR3 nucleotide sequence: TGTGCCAGCAGTACGGGGACTAGCGGGTCCGTAACCTCGAGCTCCTACGAGCAGTACTTC. It translates to CASSTGTSGSVTSSSYEQYF.

The genes are TRBV24-1 and TRBJ2-2; 15 nucleotides align to TRBD2. This CDR3 comprises 18 residues. Germline V gene sequence: CDR1 KGHDR, CDR2 SFDVKD. Losses at the gene ends were 4 bases for V and 5 bases for J; bases not matched to a gene: 7. The DNA of the CDR3 is TGTGCCACCAGTGACCCTGGACTAGCGGGAGGGGGGACCGGGGAGCTGTTTTTT. Translation: CATSDPGLAGGGTGELFF.

This chain joins TRBV5-4 and TRBJ2-6; possibly TRBD1 for D (5 bases). The CDR3 contains 17 residues. From germline, CDR1 is SGHNT and CDR2 YYREEE (reference sequence). Trimming cost V 1 base and J 0 bases, with 11 bases left between them. The CDR3 DNA sequence: TGTGCCAGCAGCTTGTTGGGGCACCTCTCTGGGGCCAACGTCCTGACTTTC. It translates to CASSLLGHLSGANVLTF.

The V call is TRBV28, the J call TRBJ2-2, with 9 bases fitting TRBD1. This CDR3 is 14 amino acids long. The ends lost 5 bases at V and 9 bases at J; junction bases unmatched: 7. CDR1 is MDHEN, CDR2 SYDVKM, per germline. The CDR3 nucleotides read TGTGCCAGCAGTACCACAGGGGGCGAGTGGGAGCTGTTTTTT. Translated, it gives CASSTTGGEWELFF.

This sequence joins TRBV4-3 and TRBJ2-7; 7 bases fit TRBD2. The CDR3 has 15 residues. The germline V gene has CDR1 LGHNA and CDR2 YSLEER. V shed 1 base and J 2 bases; nucleotides not matched to a gene: 5. This CDR3 reads CASSQAWGGTYEQYF. CDR3 nucleotide sequence: TGCGCCAGCAGCCAAGCTTGGGGGGGAACCTACGAGCAGTACTTC.

The chain has TRBV5-1 and TRBJ2-5; D uncertain. The length of the CDR3 is 13 residues. CDR1 and CDR2 (germline): SGHRS, YFSETQ. Trimming removed 4 bases at V and 0 bases at J, with 7 bases between. CDR3 amino acids: CASSGTNQETQYF. CDR3 sequence (DNA): TGCGCCAGCAGCGGAACTAACCAAGAGACCCAGTACTTC.

This sequence joins TRBV6-6 and TRBJ2-1; 9 bases line up with TRBD1. J lost 7 bases, V lost 6 bases, and 7 bases had no gene match. This CDR3 comprises 14 residues. Germline CDR1 is MNHNY and CDR2 is SVGAGI (reference sequence). CDR3 nucleotide sequence: TGTGCCAGCAGCCCCTGGGACAGGGATAATGAGCAGTTCTTC. This sequence encodes CASSPWDRDNEQFF.

The J gene is TRBJ1-1, the V gene TRBV24-1; perhaps TRBD1 as D (6 bases). This CDR3 is built from 15 residues. Germline CDR1 is KGHDR and CDR2 is SFDVKD. Trimming stripped 4 bases from V and 1 base from J, with 12 bases between. Here the CDR3 reads CATSESGTTNTEAFF. CDR3 DNA: TGTGCCACCAGTGAATCCGGGACAACGAACACTGAAGCTTTCTTT.

The chain employs TRBV10-3 and TRBJ1-5, with TRBD1 as a possible D gene (5 bases). The germline CDR1 and CDR2 sequences are ENHRY and SYGVKD. V lost 4 bases and J 5 bases, leaving 15 bases between the germline ends. This CDR3 region has 15 residues. The CDR3 DNA reads as TGTGCCATCAGTGCTCGGCAGGGAGGGGATCAGCCCCAGCATTTT. Translated, it gives CAISARQGGDQPQHF.

The chain couples TRBV6-5 to TRBJ1-1, with 7 bases aligning to TRBD1. The CDR3 loop spans 15 amino acids. Losses at the gene ends were 6 bases for V and 0 bases for J; bases not matched to a gene: 7. CDR1 and CDR2 from the germline V gene are MNHEY and SVGAGI. The CDR3 loop is CASSNRGVMNTEAFF. CDR3 DNA: TGTGCCAGCAGCAACAGGGGAGTCATGAACACTGAAGCTTTCTTT.

This chain joins TRBV11-3 and TRBJ2-7, with TRBD2 matching 9 bases. Germline values: CDR1 SGHNT, CDR2 YENEEA. Trimming at V came to 5 bases and at J to 1 base, leaving 9 bases not matched to a gene. This CDR3 region has 16 residues. The CDR3 DNA is TGTGCCAGCAGCCACCGGCGGGAGGGTATTTCCTACGAGCAGTACTTC. Protein: CASSHRREGISYEQYF.

CDR3 sequence (DNA): TGTGCCAGCAGTCCCGTTATGGGGCTCGGGGGGAACACTGAAGCTTTCTTT. The encoded protein is CASSPVMGLGGNTEAFF. The rearrangement uses TRBV28 and TRBJ1-1; possibly TRBD1 for D (5 bases). This CDR3 region has 17 residues. Per the germline V gene, CDR1 is MDHEN and CDR2 is SYDVKM. Trimming took off 5 bases at V and 1 base at J, with 20 bases between the two ends.

The rearrangement links TRBV27 to TRBJ2-7; 8 nucleotides match TRBD1. V gave up 0 bases and J gave up 4 bases; unmatched junction bases: 8. There are 16 residues in the CDR3. Germline CDR1 is MNHEY and CDR2 is SMNVEV (reference sequence). CDR3 loop: CASSLSEGTGRYEQYF. In DNA, the CDR3 is TGTGCCAGCAGTTTATCCGAGGGGACAGGTCGATACGAGCAGTACTTC.

The chain links TRBV9 to TRBJ2-5, with 7 positions matching TRBD2. This CDR3 is 15 amino acids long. Germline trimming cut 0 bases from V and 4 bases from J; bases unmatched to any gene: 6. Per germline, CDR1 SGDLS and CDR2 YYNGEE. The CDR3 bases are TGTGCCAGCAGCGTAGCGCTAGCGGAGAGAGAGACCCAGTACTTC. Translating it yields CASSVALAERETQYF.

The chain is built from TRBV6-5 and TRBJ2-1, with a tentative D call TRBD1 (5 bases). V lost 6 bases to trimming and J lost 6 bases, with 18 bases between them. CDR3 length: 15 amino acids. The germline CDR1 and CDR2 sequences are MNHEY and SVGAGI. Written as DNA, the CDR3 is TGTGCCAGCAGCCACAGGCCCCCTATATCCAATGAGCAGTTCTTC. This encodes CASSHRPPISNEQFF.

The chain combines TRBV11-1 with TRBJ2-1; possible D gene TRBD2, 5 bases. From germline, CDR1 is SGHAT and CDR2 FQDESV (reference sequence). This CDR3 is built from 15 residues. V lost 5 bases and J lost 0, with 11 bases in between. Here the CDR3 reads CASSPLEISYNEQFF. CDR3 in DNA: TGTGCCAGCAGCCCACTAGAAATCTCCTACAATGAGCAGTTCTTC.

On this clone itself: Other nucleotide sequences in the sample specify the same CDR3. This rearrangement joins TRBV24-1 to TRBJ2-1, with 11 bases fitting TRBD2. CDR3 size: 16 residues. Per the germline V gene, CDR1 is KGHDR and CDR2 is SFDVKD. V was clipped by 5 bases and J by 1 base; unmatched bases: 3. The CDR3 spells CATSGVAGGSYNEQFF. The CDR3 nucleotides read TGTGCCACCAGTGGGGTAGCGGGGGGGTCCTACAATGAGCAGTTCTTC.

The rearrangement joins TRBV4-2 to TRBJ2-7; 9 positions agree with TRBD1. The CDR3 consists of 14 residues. V lost 2 bases to trimming and J lost 6 bases; unmatched junction nucleotides: 5. Germline V gene data show CDR1 as LGHNA and CDR2 as YNFKEQ. CDR3 DNA: TGTGCCAGCAGCCAACCGGGACAGGGTCCCGAGCAGTACTTC. The encoded protein is CASSQPGQGPEQYF.

The chain uses TRBV6-5 and TRBJ1-1; 7 bases map to TRBD1. Germline CDR1 is MNHEY and CDR2 is SVGAGI. The CDR3 runs to 15 residues. V lost 7 bases, J lost 1 base, and 9 bases stayed unmatched. CDR3 region: CASIQYGTANTEAFF. The CDR3 DNA is TGTGCCAGCATCCAATACGGGACAGCGAACACTGAAGCTTTCTTT.

The V call is TRBV7-2, the J call TRBJ2-3, with 14 bases fitting TRBD2. This CDR3 region has 18 residues. Germline V gene sequence: CDR1 SGHTA, CDR2 FQGNSA. The trim removed 5 bases at V and 1 base at J, leaving 8 bases unmatched. The CDR3 region is CASSPRLAGGPGTDTQYF. CDR3 nucleotide sequence: TGTGCCAGCAGCCCCCGACTAGCGGGAGGGCCCGGCACAGATACGCAGTATTTT.

The chain joins TRBV2 to TRBJ2-7, with 7 bases aligning to TRBD1. The CDR3 sequence is 15 residues long. The germline V gene has CDR1 SNHLY and CDR2 FYNNEI. The V and J ends lost 5 bases and 4 bases, in that order; junction bases with no gene match: 11. CDR3 sequence reads: CASSRPGQKPYEQYF. In nucleotides, the CDR3 is TGTGCCAGCAGTCGCCCGGGACAGAAACCTTACGAGCAGTACTTC.

The V call is TRBV5-1, the J call TRBJ2-1; 8 nucleotides agree with TRBD2. The length of the CDR3 is 16 residues. Germline CDR1 and CDR2: SGHRS and YFSETQ. The junction had 13 bases not matched to a gene; V was cut back by 4 bases and J by 7 bases. The CDR3 sequence: CASSPTAGGSRNEQFF. In nucleotides, the CDR3 is TGCGCCAGCAGCCCCACTGCGGGAGGTTCGCGGAATGAGCAGTTCTTC. Complete variable domain (other parts from reference TRBV5-1 and TRBJ2-1): KAGVTQTPRYLIKTRGQQVTLSCSPISGHRSVSWYQQTPGQGLQFLFEYFSETQRNKGNFPGRFSGRQFSNSRSEMNVSTLELGDSALYLCASSPTAGGSRNEQFFGPGTRLTVL.

This rearrangement joins TRBV5-6 to TRBJ1-1; TRBD1 might be the D (5 bases). The CDR3 spans 16 residues. Trimming removed 4 bases from V and 0 bases from J, with 16 bases in between. Germline loops: CDR1 SGHDT, CDR2 YYEEEE. The CDR3 DNA follows: TGTGCCAGCAGCCAAATGGGGGGACCGGTGAACACTGAAGCTTTCTTT. Residues: CASSQMGGPVNTEAFF.

The J gene is TRBJ1-5, the V gene TRBV29-1, with D possibly being TRBD1 (5 bases). CDR3 length equals 14 residues. Germline-derived CDR1 and CDR2 are SQVTM and ANQGSEA. Trimming took off 8 bases at V and 6 bases at J, with 20 bases between the two ends. The DNA of the CDR3 is TGCAGCCTATATGGGGGGGGTAGGTGTCAGCCCCAGCATTTT. It specifies CSLYGGGRCQPQHF.